Each of the 21 T cell receptor beta chains below was sequenced from the same sample in a study of identical twins. Using its own MiXCR run on the 5' RACE reads, TCRdb lists one record per CDR3 protein. The table lists about 530,000 distinct CDR3 sequences, 20% to 25% of them singletons. The same sample was also studied in work on yellow fever vaccine responses in identical twins.

Source material: CD4+ T cells sorted from blood. Receptors originate from a woman under 30 in good health.

The rearrangement joins TRBV10-3 to TRBJ2-1, with D perhaps matching TRBD1 or TRBD2 (5 bases each). With 0 bases removed from V and 0 bases from J, the gap between germline ends came to 9 bases. The CDR3 contains 16 residues. Per the germline V gene, CDR1 is ENHRY and CDR2 is SYGVKD. The CDR3 DNA reads as TGTGCCATCAGTGAGTCGAAGGGGAGCTCCTACAATGAGCAGTTCTTC. Translation gives CAISESKGSSYNEQFF.

This clonotype occurred once. A read error may be the cause here, since a much bigger clone is one base away. The rearrangement links TRBV6-5 to TRBJ2-1; possible D gene TRBD2, 6 bases. V gave up 4 bases and J gave up 4 bases, with 8 bases separating them. The germline V gene encodes CDR1 MNHEY and CDR2 SVGAGI. CDR3 length: 13 amino acids. CDR3 coding DNA: TGTGCCAGCAGTTTCCGGGAGTACAATGAGCAGTTCTTC. It is translated as CASSFREYNEQFF.

The chain couples TRBV28 to TRBJ2-1; the match to TRBD2 covers 9 bases. The CDR3 covers 18 residues. V was pared by 7 bases and J by 8 bases, with 21 bases of the junction left unmatched. Germline V gene lookup returns CDR1 MDHEN and CDR2 SYDVKM. The CDR3 protein is CASKLGRRGGRAVDEQFF. As DNA, the CDR3 is TGTGCCAGCAAATTAGGCCGCAGGGGCGGGAGGGCTGTCGATGAGCAGTTCTTC.

V gene TRBV7-6 combines with J gene TRBJ2-5; D is unresolved. Trimming shortened V by 5 bases and J by 4 bases, and 11 bases separated the two germline ends. Looked up from germline, CDR1 is SGHVS and CDR2 is FNYEAQ. The length of the CDR3 is 13 residues. CDR3 in amino acids: CASSRKLGETQYF. DNA for the CDR3: TGTGCCAGCAGCCGAAAACTGGGAGAGACCCAGTACTTC.

This rearrangement joins TRBV29-1 to TRBJ1-5, with 10 positions matching TRBD1. The V segment lost 4 bases and the J segment 7 bases; nucleotides outside the gene matches: 4. Germline V gene data show CDR1 as SQVTM and CDR2 as ANQGSEA. The CDR3 is made up of 13 amino acids. In DNA, the CDR3 is TGCAGCGTTGCGACAGGGGGCGACCAGCCCCAGCATTTT. It translates to CSVATGGDQPQHF.

The chain carries TRBV15 and TRBJ2-1, with D possibly being TRBD2 (5 bases). The length of the CDR3 is 14 residues. CDR1 is LNHNV and CDR2 is YYDKDF in the germline V gene (reference sequence). Trimming took 0 bases from V and 8 from J, leaving 11 bases between them. CDR3 region: CATSRDIEGYEQFF. CDR3 bases: TGTGCCACCAGCAGAGATATTGAGGGTTATGAGCAGTTCTTC.

This clonotype has only a few counts. The chain links TRBV5-1 to TRBJ2-5, with a possible D match to TRBD2 (5 bases). Germline V gene lookup returns CDR1 SGHRS and CDR2 YFSETQ. V lost 4 bases and J lost 1, with 8 bases in between. The CDR3 consists of 13 residues. CDR3 residues: CASSVGVQETQYF. In nucleotides, the CDR3 is TGCGCCAGCAGCGTCGGGGTCCAAGAGACCCAGTACTTC.

This clonotype was seen more than once but under ten times. The chain combines TRBV4-1 with TRBJ2-1; D uncertain. The germline V and J ends were trimmed by 1 base and 5 bases, with 9 bases remaining between them. Germline V lookup: CDR1 MGHRA, CDR2 YSYEKL. The CDR3 totals 14 residues. Here the CDR3 DNA reads TGCGCCAGCAGCCAAGTCGGCGCAGACAATGAGCAGTTCTTC. Protein product: CASSQVGADNEQFF.

This clonotype has only a few counts. V and J are TRBV28 and TRBJ2-3; D unresolved. The CDR3 has 15 residues. Germline CDR1 MDHEN, CDR2 SYDVKM. V was trimmed by 2 bases and J by 3 bases, leaving 12 bases between them. For the CDR3, the DNA is TGTGCCAGCAGTTTAACCCTCTTGGCAACAGATACGCAGTATTTT. The encoded protein is CASSLTLLATDTQYF.

Only a few counts were recorded for this clonotype. The chain links TRBV5-1 to TRBJ2-1, with 7 positions matching TRBD1. Germline-derived CDR1 and CDR2 are SGHRS and YFSETQ. The CDR3 length is 16 residues. With 3 bases clipped from V and 1 base from J, the junction kept 7 bases outside the gene matches. The CDR3 sequence: CASSSGQYPSYNEQFF. The CDR3 bases are TGCGCCAGCAGCTCGGGACAGTACCCTTCCTACAATGAGCAGTTCTTC.

The rearrangement links TRBV4-1 to TRBJ2-7; TRBD2 is a possible D gene (6 bases). CDR3 length: 15 amino acids. V lost 1 base, J lost 6 bases, and 16 bases lay in between. Per the germline V gene, CDR1 is MGHRA and CDR2 is YSYEKL. CDR3 region: CASSQGTPVGGEQYF. The CDR3 DNA follows: TGCGCCAGCAGCCAAGGAACCCCTGTGGGAGGCGAGCAGTACTTC.

The rearrangement links TRBV4-1 to TRBJ1-1; possibly TRBD1 for D (5 bases). Germline assignment: CDR1 MGHRA and CDR2 YSYEKL. CDR3 size: 15 residues. The V end was cut by 1 base, the J end by 1 base, with 10 bases between. DNA of the CDR3: TGCGCCAGCAGCCAAGGTCAGGGAAAGAACACTGAAGCTTTCTTT. It is translated as CASSQGQGKNTEAFF.

This clonotype was counted only a few times. V is TRBV27 and J is TRBJ2-3; TRBD2 agrees at 7 bases. This CDR3 spans 18 amino acids. V lost 5 bases, J lost 2 bases, and 16 bases stayed unmatched. Germline CDR1 MNHEY, CDR2 SMNVEV (reference sequence). The CDR3 DNA reads as TGTGCCAGCAGTATACCAGCGGGAAAGGGGAAATACACAGATACGCAGTATTTT. This encodes CASSIPAGKGKYTDTQYF.

This clonotype was counted between two and nine times. V usage is TRBV12-3 or TRBV12-4 and J usage is TRBJ2-3, with 9 bases identical to TRBD2. CDR3 length: 15 residues. The V segment lost 6 bases and the J segment 4 bases; nucleotides outside the gene matches: 8. The CDR3 protein is CASSPGGRGADTQYF. The CDR3 coding sequence is TGTGCCAGCAGCCCAGGCGGGAGGGGGGCAGATACGCAGTATTTT.

The rearrangement joins TRBV7-2 to TRBJ2-7; D not certain. The CDR3 is made up of 15 amino acids. Germline-derived CDR1 and CDR2 are SGHTA and FQGNSA. V was cut by 1 base and J by 6 bases, with 16 bases left in between. The CDR3 region has the DNA TGTGCCAGCAGCTTAGTATCGCACAGCTCAAGCGAGCAGTACTTC. This encodes CASSLVSHSSSEQYF.

With respect to this clonotype: An end of the junction differs from the germline gene, which may be a read error. The V and J genes are TRBV4-1 and TRBJ2-1, with 8 bases that match TRBD1. The germline V gene has CDR1 MGHRA and CDR2 YSYEKL. CDR3 length equals 14 residues. DNA for the CDR3: TGCGCCAGCAGCCAAGATGGGGTTCGGACAGGGTTCCTCTTC. Protein: CASSQDGVRTGFLF.

The V and J genes are TRBV25-1 and TRBJ2-1; 12 positions agree with TRBD1. The CDR3 length is 15 residues. Germline assignment: CDR1 MGHDK and CDR2 SYGVNS. J was trimmed by 8 bases and V by 5 bases; bases with no gene match: 7. The chain's CDR3 is CASSRSGTGGHEQFF. The CDR3 DNA reads as TGTGCCAGCAGTCGTAGTGGGACAGGGGGCCATGAGCAGTTCTTC. Full variable domain (missing parts from reference TRBV25-1 and TRBJ2-1): EADIYQTPRYLVIGTGKKITLECSQTMGHDKMYWYQQDPGMELHLIHYSYGVNSTEKGDLSSESTVSRIRTEHFPLTLESARPSHTSQYLCASSRSGTGGHEQFFGPGTRLTVL.

This clonotype was seen only a few times. The rearrangement links TRBV5-1 to TRBJ1-4; D remains ambiguous. Germline-derived CDR1 and CDR2 are SGHRS and YFSETQ. V was clipped by 2 bases and J by 4 bases, with 12 bases between them. The CDR3 has 15 amino acids. The CDR3 here is CASSFAQTLNEKLFF. For the CDR3, the DNA is TGCGCCAGCAGCTTTGCACAGACTCTTAATGAAAAACTGTTTTTT. Looking up the rest from reference TRBV5-1 and TRBJ1-4 gives the full variable domain: KAGVTQTPRYLIKTRGQQVTLSCSPISGHRSVSWYQQTPGQGLQFLFEYFSETQRNKGNFPGRFSGRQFSNSRSEMNVSTLELGDSALYLCASSFAQTLNEKLFFGSGTQLSVL.

The chain recombines TRBV6-1 with TRBJ1-1; possibly TRBD1 for D (5 bases). Germline CDR1 reads MNHNS; CDR2 reads SASEGT. The CDR3 extends over 15 amino acids. The V gene lost 8 bases and the J gene lost 1 base, with 17 bases spanning the gap. CDR3 in amino acids: CASGASRVWNTEAFF. CDR3 DNA sequence: TGTGCCAGCGGAGCTTCCAGGGTCTGGAACACTGAAGCTTTCTTT.

The sample holds a few counts of this clonotype. This chain joins TRBV20-1 and TRBJ2-7; D is undetermined. This CDR3 contains 12 residues. The V and J ends lost 3 bases and 2 bases respectively, with 8 bases between them. CDR1 and CDR2 from the germline V gene are DFQATT and SNEGSKA (reference sequence). The CDR3 DNA reads as TGCAGTGCTAGGTGGCAGACCTACGAGCAGTACGTC. This codes for CSARWQTYEQYV.

The J gene is TRBJ2-2, the V gene TRBV3-1, with 12 bases identical to TRBD2. Germline V gene sequence: CDR1 LGHDT, CDR2 YNNKEL (reference sequence). Trimming removed 4 bases from V and 5 bases from J; junction bases left unmatched: 5. The length of the CDR3 is 16 residues. The CDR3 sequence: CASSPLAGGGTGELFF. The CDR3 region has the DNA TGTGCCAGCAGCCCCCTAGCGGGAGGGGGAACCGGGGAGCTGTTTTTT.